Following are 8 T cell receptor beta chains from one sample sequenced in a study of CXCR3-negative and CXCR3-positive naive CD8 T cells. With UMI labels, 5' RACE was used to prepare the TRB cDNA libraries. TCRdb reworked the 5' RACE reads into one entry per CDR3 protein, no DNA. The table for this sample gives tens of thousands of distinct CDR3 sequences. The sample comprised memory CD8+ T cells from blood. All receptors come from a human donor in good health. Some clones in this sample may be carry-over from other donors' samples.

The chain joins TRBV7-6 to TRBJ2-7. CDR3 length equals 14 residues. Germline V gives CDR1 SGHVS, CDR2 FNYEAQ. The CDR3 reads CASSSDGNQNEQYF.

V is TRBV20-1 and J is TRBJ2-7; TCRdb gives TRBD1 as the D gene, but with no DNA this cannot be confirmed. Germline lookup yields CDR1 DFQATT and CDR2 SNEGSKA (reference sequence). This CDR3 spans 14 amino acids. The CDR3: CSATPSDRLYEQYF.

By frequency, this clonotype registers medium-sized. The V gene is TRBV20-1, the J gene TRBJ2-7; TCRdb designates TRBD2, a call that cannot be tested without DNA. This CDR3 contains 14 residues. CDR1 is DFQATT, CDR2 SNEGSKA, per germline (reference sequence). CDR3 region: CSARSGGVDYEQYF.

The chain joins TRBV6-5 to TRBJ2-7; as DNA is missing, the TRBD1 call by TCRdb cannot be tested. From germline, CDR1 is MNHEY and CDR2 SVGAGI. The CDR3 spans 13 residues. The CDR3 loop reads CASRSGEVNEQYF.

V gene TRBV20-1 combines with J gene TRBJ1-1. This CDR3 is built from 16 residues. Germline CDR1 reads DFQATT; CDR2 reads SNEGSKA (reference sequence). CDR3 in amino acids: CSAAPNRAPANTEAFF.

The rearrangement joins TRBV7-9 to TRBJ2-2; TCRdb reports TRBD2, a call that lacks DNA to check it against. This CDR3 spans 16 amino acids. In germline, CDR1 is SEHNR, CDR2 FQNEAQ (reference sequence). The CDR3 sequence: CASRPLLAPNTGELFF.

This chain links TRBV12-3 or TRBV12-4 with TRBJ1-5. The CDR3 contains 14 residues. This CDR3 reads CASSLGSGRQPQHF.

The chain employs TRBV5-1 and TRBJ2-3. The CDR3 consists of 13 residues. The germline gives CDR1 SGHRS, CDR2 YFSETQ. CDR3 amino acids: CASSLGNTDTQYF. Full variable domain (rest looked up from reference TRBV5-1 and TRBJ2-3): KAGVTQTPRYLIKTRGQQVTLSCSPISGHRSVSWYQQTPGQGLQFLFEYFSETQRNKGNFPGRFSGRQFSNSRSEMNVSTLELGDSALYLCASSLGNTDTQYFGPGTRLTVL.